These 18 T cell receptor beta chains were all obtained from the same sample, sequenced in a study of cytomegalovirus exposure and HLA in healthy donors. Generated by immunoSEQ multiplex PCR, the TCRdb table keeps only in-frame clones and is missing some. The table includes about 200,000 clones, around 87% detected once. Sequencing used PBMCs. The receptors derive from a woman under 30 in good health and CMV-seropositive.

This rearrangement joins TRBV29-1 to TRBJ2-2, with 7 bases fitting TRBD1. This CDR3 is 13 amino acids long. CDR1 SQVTM and CDR2 ANQGSEA come from the germline V gene. The V and J ends lost 7 bases and 0 bases, in that order; junction bases with no gene match: 2. As DNA, the CDR3 is TGCAGCGCGGGACAGACGAACACCGGGGAGCTGTTTTTT. Its translation: CSAGQTNTGELFF.

This chain connects TRBV7-3 to TRBJ2-5, with 7 bases fitting TRBD1. Per the germline V gene, CDR1 is SGHTA and CDR2 is FQGTGA. The CDR3 loop spans 16 amino acids. V trimming: 4 bases; J trimming: 5 bases; junction bases outside the gene matches: 13. The CDR3 spells CASSSTRDRQAETQYF. CDR3 nucleotides: TGTGCCAGCAGCTCGACTCGGGACAGACAAGCGGAGACCCAGTACTTC.

The V and J genes are TRBV2 and TRBJ2-7; TRBD2 might be the D (5 bases). Germline V gene data show CDR1 as SNHLY and CDR2 as FYNNEI. Trimming cost V 7 bases and J 2 bases, with 18 bases left between them. This CDR3 spans 15 amino acids. The CDR3 sequence is CASTSDSSGPYEQYF. The CDR3 DNA reads as TGTGCCAGCACTTCGGACTCAAGTGGCCCCTACGAGCAGTACTTC.

The CDR3: CASSPSDLTYNEQFF. In nucleotides, the CDR3 is TGTGCCAGTAGCCCATCCGACTTGACCTACAATGAGCAGTTCTTC. The gene calls are TRBV19 and TRBJ2-1, with no clear D. The CDR3 loop spans 15 amino acids. CDR1 and CDR2 from the germline V gene are LNHDA and SQIVND (reference sequence). Deletions cut 6 bases from V and 2 bases from J, with 14 bases between.

The chain links TRBV6-5 to TRBJ2-5, with a possible D match to TRBD1 (6 bases). V was shortened by 2 bases and J by 3 bases, with 7 bases between the two germline ends. CDR1 MNHEY and CDR2 SVGAGI come from the germline V gene. This CDR3 has 13 amino acids. The CDR3 loop is CASSYAGEETQYF. The CDR3, as DNA: TGTGCCAGCAGTTACGCAGGGGAAGAGACCCAGTACTTC.

The chain uses TRBV6-1 and TRBJ2-1; D not certain. The CDR3 consists of 10 residues. Trimming took 6 bases from V and 6 from J, leaving 3 bases between them. The germline V gene encodes CDR1 MNHNS and CDR2 SASEGT. This CDR3 is CASSINEQFF. CDR3 coding DNA: TGTGCCAGCAGCATCAATGAGCAGTTCTTC.

The chain links TRBV6-5 to TRBJ2-2; possible D gene TRBD2, 5 bases. V lost 4 bases and J lost 7, with 10 bases in between. CDR1 is MNHEY and CDR2 is SVGAGI in the germline V gene. This CDR3 comprises 13 residues. CDR3 DNA sequence: TGTGCCAGCAGTTCCGGACTGGTCGGGGAGCTGTTTTTT. Translated: CASSSGLVGELFF.

The chain recombines TRBV20-1 with TRBJ2-1; D is uncertain. In germline, CDR1 is DFQATT, CDR2 SNEGSKA (reference sequence). This CDR3 has 11 residues. V lost 5 bases and J 9 bases, leaving 11 bases between the germline ends. Here the CDR3 reads CSARPVSEQFF. The CDR3, as DNA: TGCAGTGCTCGCCCTGTTAGTGAGCAGTTCTTC.

The J gene is TRBJ2-7, the V gene TRBV7-9, with 7 bases lining up with TRBD1. In germline, CDR1 is SEHNR, CDR2 FQNEAQ (reference sequence). The CDR3 spans 17 residues. J was trimmed by 0 bases and V by 4 bases; bases with no gene match: 12. The CDR3 reads CASSSTRTGHISYEQYF. The CDR3 DNA reads TGTGCCAGCAGCTCAACTAGGACAGGCCATATCTCCTACGAGCAGTACTTC.

The gene calls are TRBV27 and TRBJ2-7; D is undetermined. This CDR3 contains 15 residues. The V end was cut by 2 bases, the J end by 6 bases, with 17 bases between. The V gene's germline CDR1 is MNHEY and CDR2 SMNVEV (reference sequence). The CDR3 DNA is TGTGCCAGCAGTTTAAATGTTGGCCTCTTTTTCGAGCAGTACTTC. Protein product: CASSLNVGLFFEQYF.

V gene TRBV27 combines with J gene TRBJ1-1; 10 bases agree with TRBD1. This CDR3 is 15 amino acids long. Losses at the gene ends were 6 bases for V and 7 bases for J; bases not matched to a gene: 11. Germline CDR1 is MNHEY and CDR2 is SMNVEV (reference sequence). CDR3 bases: TGTGCCAGCAGGGACCGACAGGGGGCGACGGTTGAAGCTTTCTTT. Its protein is CASRDRQGATVEAFF.

V gene TRBV5-1 combines with J gene TRBJ1-1, with D possibly matching TRBD1 (5 bases). The CDR3 sequence is 14 residues long. In germline, CDR1 is SGHRS, CDR2 YFSETQ. V lost 4 bases, J lost 1 base, and 11 bases lay in between. The CDR3 loop reads CASSQRGENTEAFF. Written as DNA, the CDR3 is TGCGCCAGCAGCCAGCGGGGGGAGAACACTGAAGCTTTCTTT.

The chain employs TRBV5-1 and TRBJ2-7; possible D gene TRBD1, 6 bases. Germline V CDR1 and CDR2: SGHRS, YFSETQ. The CDR3 covers 14 residues. The V end lost 4 bases, the J end lost 3 bases, and 14 bases lay between the germline ends. CDR3 nucleotides: TGCGCCAGCAGCATAACCGGGACACTCTACGAGCAGTACTTC. This codes for CASSITGTLYEQYF.

V gene TRBV5-5 combines with J gene TRBJ1-2; D is ambiguous. The CDR3 runs to 17 residues. Trimming removed 0 bases at V and 8 bases at J, with 23 bases between. Looked up from germline, CDR1 is SGHKS and CDR2 is YYEKEE (reference sequence). The CDR3 nucleotides read TGTGCCAGCAGCTTGGAAGGCCGGGATCTACCCCAGGTGGGCTACACCTTC. As protein: CASSLEGRDLPQVGYTF.

The rearrangement joins TRBV5-4 to TRBJ2-7, with 8 bases lining up with TRBD1. V lost 4 bases to trimming and J lost 2 bases; unmatched junction nucleotides: 8. This CDR3 comprises 15 residues. Per the germline V gene, CDR1 is SGHNT and CDR2 is YYREEE (reference sequence). CDR3 sequence (DNA): TGTGCCAGCAGCACAGACAGGGGCGGCACCTACGAGCAGTACTTC. This codes for CASSTDRGGTYEQYF.

The chain joins TRBV4-1 to TRBJ2-7; 10 bases fit TRBD1. The germline V gene encodes CDR1 MGHRA and CDR2 YSYEKL. The trim removed 4 bases at V and 4 bases at J, leaving 10 bases unmatched. This CDR3 is built from 16 residues. The CDR3 coding sequence is TGCGCCAGCAGCCCAAAACCCGGGACAGGGGATTACGAGCAGTACTTC. Translating it yields CASSPKPGTGDYEQYF.

This clone was seen a single time. V usage is TRBV7-2 and J usage is TRBJ2-5, with TRBD1 matching 10 bases. V gave up 6 bases and J gave up 8 bases; unmatched junction bases: 18. There are 17 residues in the CDR3. Per the germline V gene, CDR1 is SGHTA and CDR2 is FQGNSA. CDR3 nucleotide sequence: TGTGCCAGCAGGGGACGAGAGACAGGGGGCCCCGGGGGAACCCAGTACTTC. Its translation: CASRGRETGGPGGTQYF.

As DNA, the CDR3 is TGTGCCAGCAGTTTCCGGGACAGGGGCGGGGGCTACACCTTC. Translation gives CASSFRDRGGGYTF. The rearrangement uses TRBV5-4 and TRBJ1-2; TRBD1 matches at 10 bases. CDR3 length: 14 amino acids. Trimming took 5 bases from V and 8 from J; bases not matched to a gene: 9. Germline CDR1 SGHNT, CDR2 YYREEE (reference sequence).